This TCR beta chain was found in a study of memory CD4+ T cells and cytomegalovirus serostatus. Study as a whole: This sample comes from healthy Belgian adults, several CMV seropositive, approximately 24 seronegative.

The CDR3 runs 13 residues. CDR1 MNHEY and CDR2 SMNVEV come from the germline V gene (reference sequence). Trimming removed 6 bases from V and 7 bases from J, with 13 bases in between. Profiled with immunoSEQ multiplex PCR; TCRdb holds only in-frame clones, not every one. The sample has around 63,000 clones; 80% are singletons. Single viable CD3+CD4+CD8-CD45RO+ cells were sorted as the memory CD4+ T cells. The sample was memory CD4+ T cells from blood. The receptor comes from an adult in good health and CMV-seronegative. Some clones in this sample may be carry-over from other donors' samples. The chain couples TRBV27 to TRBJ1-5; tentative D call: TRBD1 (6 bases). The CDR3 here is CASSPPGGQPQHF. CDR3 DNA sequence: TGTGCCAGCAGCCCCCCGGGGGGCCAGCCCCAGCATTTT.